A selection of T cell receptor beta chains follows, all from one sample in a study of metastatic and nonmetastatic thyroid tumors. TCRdb recomputed clones from the PCR reads via MiXCR. This sample has more than 70,000 clones, with approximately 9% found just once. Sequencing used blood. Every receptor here comes from a female donor with papillary thyroid cancer or a benign thyroid nodule (not recorded which). Some clones in this sample may be carry-over from other donors' samples. Each CDR3 is given with its conserved first and last residue. A D gene is named only where the DNA matches it firmly. A row's size may be missing; if present it is once, few, many or a size class.

CDR3 protein: CASRRGLTFSGANVLTF; CDR3 DNA: TGTGCCAGCAGAAGGGGGCTAACGTTCTCTGGGGCCAACGTCCTGACTTTC; J gene: TRBJ2-6; D gene: TRBD1; clone size: many; V gene: TRBV6-1
CDR3 protein: CASKTGHNSPLHF; CDR3 DNA: TGTGCCAGCAAGACAGGGCATAATTCACCCCTCCACTTT; J gene: TRBJ1-6; D gene: TRBD1; clone size: many; V gene: TRBV6-1
CDR3 protein: CSAVGDSYNEQFF; CDR3 DNA: TGCAGTGCCGTGGGGGACTCCTACAATGAGCAGTTCTTC; J gene: TRBJ2-1; D gene: NA; clone size: many; V gene: TRBV20-1
CDR3 protein: CASSDWGGHTDTQYF; CDR3 DNA: TGTGCCAGCAGTGATTGGGGGGGTCACACAGATACGCAGTATTTT; J gene: TRBJ2-3; D gene: TRBD2; clone size: many; V gene: TRBV2
CDR3 protein: CASSQDRLAGTDTQYF; CDR3 DNA: TGTGCCAGCAGCCAAGACCGGCTAGCGGGGACAGATACGCAGTATTTT; J gene: TRBJ2-3; D gene: TRBD2; clone size: many; V gene: TRBV3-1
CDR3 protein: CASSPGRVLSLGGEKLFF; CDR3 DNA: TGTGCCAGCAGCCCTGGCCGGGTCTTATCCTTAGGGGGTGAAAAACTGTTTTTT; J gene: TRBJ1-4; D gene: NA; clone size: NA; V gene: TRBV6-1
CDR3 protein: CASSRGLAGVSYEQYF; CDR3 DNA: TGTGCCAGCAGCAGGGGGCTAGCGGGAGTTTCCTACGAGCAGTACTTC; J gene: TRBJ2-7; D gene: TRBD2; clone size: NA; V gene: TRBV5-6
CDR3 protein: CATSDKGQGACYEQYF; CDR3 DNA: TGTGCCACCAGTGATAAGGGACAGGGGGCTTGTTACGAGCAGTACTTC; J gene: TRBJ2-7; D gene: TRBD1; clone size: few; V gene: TRBV24-1
CDR3 protein: CASSLLAGNGDTQYF; CDR3 DNA: TGTGCCAGCAGCTTATTAGCGGGGAACGGGGATACGCAGTATTTT; J gene: TRBJ2-3; D gene: TRBD2; clone size: NA; V gene: TRBV7-9
CDR3 protein: CASSFATVGDTEAFF; CDR3 DNA: TGTGCCAGCAGCTTTGCGACCGTGGGTGACACTGAAGCTTTCTTT; J gene: TRBJ1-1; D gene: NA; clone size: NA; V gene: TRBV5-5
CDR3 protein: CASSPRQGLRNYGYTF; CDR3 DNA: TGTGCCAGCAGTCCAAGACAGGGTTTACGGAACTATGGCTACACCTTC; J gene: TRBJ1-2; D gene: TRBD1; clone size: few; V gene: TRBV27
CDR3 protein: CATDSGANVLTF; CDR3 DNA: TGTGCCACTGACTCTGGGGCCAACGTCCTGACTTTC; J gene: TRBJ2-6; D gene: NA; clone size: many; V gene: TRBV27
CDR3 protein: CTSSHQGPVYNSPLNF; CDR3 DNA: TGCACCAGCAGCCATCAGGGACCCGTCTATAATTCACCCCTCAACTTT; J gene: TRBJ1-6; D gene: NA; clone size: NA; V gene: TRBV5-1
CDR3 protein: CASSFRGTGFAETQYF; CDR3 DNA: TGTGCCAGCAGCTTCCGAGGGACAGGGTTTGCAGAGACCCAGTACTTC; J gene: TRBJ2-5; D gene: TRBD1; clone size: few; V gene: TRBV5-6
CDR3 protein: CASSQDWIQGLQQETQYF; CDR3 DNA: TGCGCCAGCAGCCAAGATTGGATTCAAGGACTACAACAAGAGACCCAGTACTTC; J gene: TRBJ2-5; D gene: NA; clone size: many; V gene: TRBV4-1
CDR3 protein: CASSSGWDLRQETQYF; CDR3 DNA: TGCGCCAGCAGCTCCGGATGGGATCTTCGGCAAGAGACCCAGTACTTC; J gene: TRBJ2-5; D gene: NA; clone size: many; V gene: TRBV5-1
CDR3 protein: CASSSPGTAQETQYF; CDR3 DNA: TGTGCCAGCAGCTCCCCCGGGACAGCCCAAGAGACCCAGTACTTC; J gene: TRBJ2-5; D gene: TRBD1; clone size: many; V gene: TRBV6-1
CDR3 protein: CASSLETGTTGPDTQYF; CDR3 DNA: TGCGCCAGCAGCTTGGAAACCGGGACTACAGGCCCTGATACGCAGTATTTT; J gene: TRBJ2-3; D gene: TRBD2; clone size: many; V gene: TRBV5-1